The clone carrying this T cell receptor beta chain was seen repeatedly, ten times or more. Its specificity is not known. This entry belongs to a study of T-cell reconstitution after alpha-beta-depleted transplantation in children. Findings of the study overall: Elevated TCRbeta diversity at day 60 was traced, in some patients, to surviving recipient T cells and thymic progenitors. Expanded graft clones numbering several hundred reportedly gave rise to alpha-beta T cells about two months after transplant. By one year post-transplant, T-cell counts and diversity largely arose from T cells that were newly produced.

This CDR3 comprises 19 residues. Germline values: CDR1 SGHAT, CDR2 FQDESV (reference sequence). With 1 base clipped from V and 2 bases from J, the junction kept 8 bases outside the gene matches. Unique molecular identifiers were built into the TCRbeta library. Via MiXCR, TCRdb re-called the PCR reads, giving one row per CDR3 protein. Of hundreds of thousands of distinct CDR3 sequences detected, approximately 11% appear once; the ten largest clones hold roughly 27%. This rearrangement joins TRBV11-1 to TRBJ2-3; 14 bases match TRBD2. Source: PBMCs, taken before TCRalphabeta/CD19-depleted stem cell transplant. The receptor's source is a child under two years old with acute myeloid leukemia, due to receive a stem cell transplant. The CDR3 reads CASSLGRTSGRLFTDTQYF. The CDR3 nucleotides are TGTGCCAGCAGCTTAGGCCGGACTAGCGGGAGGTTATTCACAGATACGCAGTATTTT.